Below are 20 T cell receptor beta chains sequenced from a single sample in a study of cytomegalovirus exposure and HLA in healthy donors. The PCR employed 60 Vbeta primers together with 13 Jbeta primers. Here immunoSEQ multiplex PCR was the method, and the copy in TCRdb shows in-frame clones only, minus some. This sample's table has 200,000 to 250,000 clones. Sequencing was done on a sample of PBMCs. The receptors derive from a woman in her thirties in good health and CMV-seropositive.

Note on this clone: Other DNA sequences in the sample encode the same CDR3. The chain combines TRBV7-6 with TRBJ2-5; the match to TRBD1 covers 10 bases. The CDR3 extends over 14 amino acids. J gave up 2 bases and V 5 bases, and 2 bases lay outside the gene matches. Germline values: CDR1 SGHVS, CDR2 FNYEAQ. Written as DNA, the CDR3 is TGTGCCAGCAGCCTGGGACAGGGGCAAGAGACCCAGTACTTC. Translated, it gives CASSLGQGQETQYF.

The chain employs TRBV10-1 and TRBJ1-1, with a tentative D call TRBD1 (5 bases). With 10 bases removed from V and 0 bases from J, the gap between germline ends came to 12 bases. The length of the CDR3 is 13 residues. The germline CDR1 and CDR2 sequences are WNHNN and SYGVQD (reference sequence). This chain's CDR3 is CATRQLMNTEAFF. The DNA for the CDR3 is TGCGCCACCCGACAGCTCATGAACACTGAAGCTTTCTTT.

The CDR3 DNA reads TGTGCCAGCAGCGTAGCTCTGCGGTCTGAGCAGTTCTTC. This sequence encodes CASSVALRSEQFF. This chain joins TRBV9 and TRBJ2-1; D gene uncertain. The CDR3 loop spans 13 amino acids. V dropped 0 bases and J dropped 9 bases, with 10 bases sitting between them. CDR1 and CDR2 from the germline V gene are SGDLS and YYNGEE.

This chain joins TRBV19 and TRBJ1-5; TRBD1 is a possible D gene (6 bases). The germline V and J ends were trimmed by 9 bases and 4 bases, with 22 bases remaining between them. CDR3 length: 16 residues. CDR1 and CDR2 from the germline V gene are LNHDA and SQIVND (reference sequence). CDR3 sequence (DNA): TGTGCCAGCCAGCCAGGGAACAGGGCGATGAATCAGCCCCAGCATTTT. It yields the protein CASQPGNRAMNQPQHF.

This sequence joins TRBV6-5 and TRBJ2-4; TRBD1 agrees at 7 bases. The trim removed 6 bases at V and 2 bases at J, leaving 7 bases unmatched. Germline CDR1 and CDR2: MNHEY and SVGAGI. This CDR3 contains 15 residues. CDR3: CASSRDRDTKNIQYF. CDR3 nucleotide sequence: TGTGCCAGCAGCCGCGACAGGGATACCAAAAACATTCAGTACTTC.

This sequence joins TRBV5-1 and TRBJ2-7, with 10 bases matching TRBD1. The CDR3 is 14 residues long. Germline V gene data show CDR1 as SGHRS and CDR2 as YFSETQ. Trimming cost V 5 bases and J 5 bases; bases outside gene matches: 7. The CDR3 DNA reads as TGCGCCAGCAGTGAGGGGACAGGGGTCCACGAGCAGTACTTC. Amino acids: CASSEGTGVHEQYF.

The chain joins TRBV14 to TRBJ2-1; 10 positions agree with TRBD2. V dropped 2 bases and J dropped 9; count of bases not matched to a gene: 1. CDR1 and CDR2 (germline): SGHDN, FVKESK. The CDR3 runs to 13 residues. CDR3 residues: CASSQRLAGEQFF. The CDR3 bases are TGTGCCAGCAGCCAACGACTAGCGGGTGAGCAGTTCTTC.

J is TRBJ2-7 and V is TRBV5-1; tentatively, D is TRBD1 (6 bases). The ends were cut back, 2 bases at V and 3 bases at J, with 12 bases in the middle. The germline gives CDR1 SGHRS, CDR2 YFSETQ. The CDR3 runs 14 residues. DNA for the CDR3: TGCGCCAGCAGCTTAGGACAGAGTTACTACGAGCAGTACTTC. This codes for CASSLGQSYYEQYF. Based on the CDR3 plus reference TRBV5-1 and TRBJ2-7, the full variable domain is KAGVTQTPRYLIKTRGQQVTLSCSPISGHRSVSWYQQTPGQGLQFLFEYFSETQRNKGNFPGRFSGRQFSNSRSEMNVSTLELGDSALYLCASSLGQSYYEQYFGPGTRLTVT.

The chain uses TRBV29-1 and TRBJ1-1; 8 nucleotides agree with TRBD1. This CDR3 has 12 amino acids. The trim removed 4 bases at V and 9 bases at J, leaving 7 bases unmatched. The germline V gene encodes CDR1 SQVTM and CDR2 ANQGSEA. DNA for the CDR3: TGCAGCGTTGGAGACAGGGGTGAGAAAGCTTTCTTT. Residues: CSVGDRGEKAFF.

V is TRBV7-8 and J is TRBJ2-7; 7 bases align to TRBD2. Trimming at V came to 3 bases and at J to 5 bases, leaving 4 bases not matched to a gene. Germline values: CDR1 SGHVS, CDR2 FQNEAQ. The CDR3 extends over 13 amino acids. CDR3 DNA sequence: TGTGCCAGCAGCTTTTTTCGGGGGGACGAGCAGTACTTC. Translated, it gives CASSFFRGDEQYF. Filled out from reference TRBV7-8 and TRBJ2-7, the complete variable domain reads GAGVSQSPRYKVAKRGQDVALRCDPISGHVSLFWYQQALGQGPEFLTYFQNEAQLDKSGLPSDRFFAERPEGSVSTLKIQRTQQEDSAVYLCASSFFRGDEQYFGPGTRLTVT.

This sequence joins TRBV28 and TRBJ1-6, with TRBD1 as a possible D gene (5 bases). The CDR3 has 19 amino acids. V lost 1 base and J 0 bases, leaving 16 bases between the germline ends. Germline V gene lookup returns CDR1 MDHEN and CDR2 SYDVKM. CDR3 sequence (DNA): TGTGCCAGCAGTTTATTTGGGCAGGGCCATTACTCCTATAATTCACCCCTCCACTTT. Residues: CASSLFGQGHYSYNSPLHF.

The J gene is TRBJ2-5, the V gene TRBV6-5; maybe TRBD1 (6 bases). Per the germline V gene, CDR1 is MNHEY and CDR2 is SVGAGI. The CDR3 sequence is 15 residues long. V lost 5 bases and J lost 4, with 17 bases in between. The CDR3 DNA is TGTGCCAGCAGTACAAAATTCACAGGGTTAGAGACCCAGTACTTC. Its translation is CASSTKFTGLETQYF.

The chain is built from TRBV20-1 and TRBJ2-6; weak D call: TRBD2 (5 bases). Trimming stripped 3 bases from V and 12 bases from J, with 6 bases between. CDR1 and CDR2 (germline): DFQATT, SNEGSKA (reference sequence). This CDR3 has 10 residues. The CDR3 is CSASEGVLTF. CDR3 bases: TGCAGTGCTAGTGAGGGCGTCCTGACTTTC.

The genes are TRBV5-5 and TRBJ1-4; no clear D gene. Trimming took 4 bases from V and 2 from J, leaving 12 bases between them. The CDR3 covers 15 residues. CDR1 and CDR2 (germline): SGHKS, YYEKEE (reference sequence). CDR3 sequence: CASSPLGPTNEKLFF. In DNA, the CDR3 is TGTGCCAGCAGCCCCCTAGGCCCTACTAATGAAAAACTGTTTTTT.

CDR3 loop: CASSSYGTGNYEQFF. The CDR3 bases are TGTGCCAGCAGCTCATACGGGACAGGGAACTATGAGCAGTTCTTC. The gene calls are TRBV11-2 and TRBJ2-1, with 9 bases lining up with TRBD1. The CDR3 is made up of 15 amino acids. Per germline, CDR1 SGHAT and CDR2 FQNNGV. J gave up 8 bases and V 4 bases, and 9 bases lay outside the gene matches.

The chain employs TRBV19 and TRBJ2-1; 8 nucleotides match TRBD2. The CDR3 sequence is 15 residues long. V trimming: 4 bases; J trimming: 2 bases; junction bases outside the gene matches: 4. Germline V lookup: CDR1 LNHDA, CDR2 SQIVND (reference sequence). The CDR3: CASSRRGLAYNEQFF. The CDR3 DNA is TGTGCCAGTAGTAGAAGGGGACTAGCCTACAATGAGCAGTTCTTC.

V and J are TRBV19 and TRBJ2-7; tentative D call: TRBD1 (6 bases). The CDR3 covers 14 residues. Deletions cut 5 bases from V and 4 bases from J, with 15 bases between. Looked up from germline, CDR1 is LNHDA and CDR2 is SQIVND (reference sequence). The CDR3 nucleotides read TGTGCCAGTAGTGCCCTTCATACAGGGTACGAGCAGTACTTC. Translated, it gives CASSALHTGYEQYF.

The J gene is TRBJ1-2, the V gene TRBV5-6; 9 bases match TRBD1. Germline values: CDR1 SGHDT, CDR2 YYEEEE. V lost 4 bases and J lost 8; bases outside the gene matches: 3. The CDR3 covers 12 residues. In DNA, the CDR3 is TGTGCCAGCAGCACGGACAGGGGCGGCTACACCTTC. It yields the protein CASSTDRGGYTF. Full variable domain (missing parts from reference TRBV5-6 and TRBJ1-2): DAGVTQSPTHLIKTRGQQVTLRCSPKSGHDTVSWYQQALGQGPQFIFQYYEEEERQRGNFPDRFSGHQFPNYSSELNVNALLLGDSALYLCASSTDRGGYTFGSGTRLTVV.

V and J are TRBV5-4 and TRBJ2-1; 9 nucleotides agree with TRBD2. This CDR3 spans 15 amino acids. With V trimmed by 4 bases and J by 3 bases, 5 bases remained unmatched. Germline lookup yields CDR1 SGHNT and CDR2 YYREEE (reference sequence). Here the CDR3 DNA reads TGTGCCAGCAGCCTTACAGCGGGGGGCTACAATGAGCAGTTCTTC. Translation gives CASSLTAGGYNEQFF.

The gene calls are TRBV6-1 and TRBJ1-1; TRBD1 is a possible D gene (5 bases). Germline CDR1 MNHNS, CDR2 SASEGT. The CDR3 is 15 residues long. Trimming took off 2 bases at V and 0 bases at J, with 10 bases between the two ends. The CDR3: CASSEWGLLNTEAFF. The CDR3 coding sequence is TGTGCCAGCAGTGAATGGGGACTCTTGAACACTGAAGCTTTCTTT.